These 28 T cell receptor beta chains were all obtained from the same sample, sequenced in a study of T cell clonality in common variable immunodeficiency. Using immunoSEQ multiplex PCR, the repertoire was profiled, and TCRdb retains in-frame clones only, with some absent. Recorded here are 45,000 to 60,000 clones, none singletons. The sample taken for sequencing was peripheral blood mononuclear cells. The receptors shown here come from a person aged 18-70 years in good health.

The table lists this clone with many counts. The observed sequence ends 3 residues before the CDR3 terminus, with the missing tail filled in from the germline J gene. The V call is TRBV7-9, the J call TRBJ1-5, with TRBD1 as a possible D gene (5 bases). The germline CDR1 and CDR2 sequences are SEHNR and FQNEAQ (reference sequence). The CDR3 is made up of 15 amino acids. The CDR3 region is CASAGGWAPNQPQHF. The CDR3 DNA, read in part, is TGTGCTAGTGCCGGGGGGTGGGCACCAAATCAGCCC.

This clone was picked up many times. The read gets to within 3 residues of the CDR3 end, and the germline J gene fills in the rest. The gene calls are TRBV7-6 and TRBJ2-5, with 7 positions matching TRBD1. With 6 bases clipped from V and 5 bases from J, the junction kept 6 bases outside the gene matches. Germline loops: CDR1 SGHVS, CDR2 FNYEAQ. CDR3 length equals 13 residues. CDR3 protein: CASRNRGGETQYF. CDR3 bases read: TGTGCCAGCAGAAACAGGGGTGGGGAGACC.

As to this clone: Read data end 3 residues before the CDR3 end; the end is taken from the germline J gene. The chain carries TRBV7-2 and TRBJ2-2; 7 bases map to TRBD1. The CDR3 length is 14 residues. Germline CDR1 and CDR2: SGHTA and FQGNSA. CDR3 DNA (partial): TGTGCCAGCAGCCCACGGACAGGCGGTCTAAAG. It is translated as CASSPRTGGLK. The whole CDR3 is CASSPRTGGLKLFF.

Many counts were recorded for this clone. The CDR3 end falls 3 residues outside the read, so it is completed with the germline J gene. The chain joins TRBV5-6 to TRBJ2-5; 7 nucleotides line up with TRBD1. Trimming removed 4 bases from V and 0 bases from J; junction bases left unmatched: 6. Germline-derived CDR1 and CDR2 are SGHDT and YYEEEE. This CDR3 comprises 15 residues. The CDR3 protein is CASSLRGQYQETQYF. The part of the CDR3 DNA that was read is TGTGCCAGCAGCCTTAGGGGACAGTACCAAGAGACC.

This clone came up many times. The sequenced fragment ends 3 residues before the CDR3 boundary, so the rest is inferred from the germline J gene. The J gene is TRBJ2-7, the V gene TRBV5-1; TRBD1 is a possible D gene (6 bases). This CDR3 contains 14 residues. CDR1 is SGHRS and CDR2 is YFSETQ in the germline V gene. Trimming left V 4 bases short and J 2 bases short, with 13 bases between. Incomplete CDR3 DNA: TGCGCCAGCAGCACCGGGACATCGACCTACGAG. Translation gives CASSTGTSTYE. The CDR3 as a whole reads CASSTGTSTYEQYF.

This clone was observed at least ten times. The CDR3 end lies 3 residues beyond the end of the read and is filled in from the germline J gene. The chain links TRBV5-6 to TRBJ2-4; 11 bases agree with TRBD1. Germline assignment: CDR1 SGHDT and CDR2 YYEEEE. With V trimmed by 0 bases and J by 9 bases, 5 bases remained unmatched. The CDR3 is made up of 15 amino acids. The CDR3 DNA, read in part, is TGTGCCAGCAGCTTGGCCGGGACAGGGGGTGGCATT. Its translation is CASSLAGTGGGI. The CDR3, in full, reads CASSLAGTGGGIQYF.

This clone has ten or more counts. The sequenced fragment ends 3 residues before the CDR3 boundary, so the rest is inferred from the germline J gene. The chain recombines TRBV18 with TRBJ2-3; D may be TRBD2 (6 bases). The germline V and J ends were trimmed by 1 base and 6 bases, with 8 bases remaining between them. This CDR3 region has 13 residues. Germline V gene lookup returns CDR1 KGHSH and CDR2 LQKENI. CDR3: CASSPLEGDTQYF. CDR3 DNA (partial): TGTGCCAGCTCACCACTGGAGGGGGATACG.

This clone was found many times. The read terminates 3 residues before the CDR3 end, so the remaining end is supplied by the germline J gene. The chain recombines TRBV5-1 with TRBJ2-5; 7 nucleotides match TRBD1. Unmatched junction bases numbered 9, after V lost 1 base and J lost 3 bases. In germline, CDR1 is SGHRS, CDR2 YFSETQ. The CDR3 is 16 amino acids. The CDR3 is CASSLWGTVSEETQYF. The covered CDR3 bases are TGCGCCAGCAGCTTGTGGGGGACAGTAAGCGAAGAGACC. Full variable domain (rest looked up from reference TRBV5-1 and TRBJ2-5): KAGVTQTPRYLIKTRGQQVTLSCSPISGHRSVSWYQQTPGQGLQFLFEYFSETQRNKGNFPGRFSGRQFSNSRSEMNVSTLELGDSALYLCASSLWGTVSEETQYFGPGTRLLVL.

This clone was recorded many times. The CDR3 end is not reached by the read, which stops 3 residues before it; the germline J gene fills it in. V gene TRBV20-1 combines with J gene TRBJ2-6; TRBD1 matches 7 bases. CDR3 length: 15 residues. The germline CDR1 and CDR2 sequences are DFQATT and SNEGSKA (reference sequence). V lost 6 bases to trimming and J lost 0 bases; unmatched junction nucleotides: 5. The DNA read from the CDR3 is TGCAGTGCGTACAGGGGCGACTCTGGGGCCAACGTC. It codes for CSAYRGDSGANV. The CDR3 as a whole reads CSAYRGDSGANVLTF.

This clone was counted at least ten times. From the germline J gene comes the end of the CDR3, since the read stops 3 residues before it. Other DNA sequences in the same sample also yield this CDR3. V is TRBV14 and J is TRBJ2-7; D unresolved. This CDR3 contains 11 residues. Between the trimmed V and J ends, which lost 4 bases and 3 bases, there was a span of 4 bases. From germline, CDR1 is SGHDN and CDR2 FVKESK. Incomplete CDR3 DNA: TGTGCCAGCAGCCGAGGCTACGAG. Translating gives CASSRGYE. The CDR3 reads in full as CASSRGYEQYF.

With respect to this clone: The CDR3 extends 3 residues past the end of the read, so its final part is completed from the germline J gene. The genes are TRBV6-2 or TRBV6-3 and TRBJ2-2, with 7 bases identical to TRBD2. The germline V gene encodes CDR1 MNHEY and CDR2 SVGEGT. This CDR3 has 16 residues. The CDR3 loop is CASSYLTGGLNEKLFF. The DNA read from the CDR3 is TGTGCCAGCAGTTACCTGACGGGAGGACTAAATGAAAAG.

This clone has a count of ten or more. The read falls 3 residues short of the CDR3 end, and the missing part is taken from the germline J gene. The V and J genes are TRBV7-2 and TRBJ2-4, with D maybe TRBD2 (6 bases). The CDR3 is made up of 15 amino acids. Per germline, CDR1 SGHTA and CDR2 FQGNSA. Trimming removed 1 base from V and 1 base from J, with 8 bases in between. The CDR3 sequence is CASSLVAGAKNIQYF. The DNA read from the CDR3 is TGTGCCAGCAGCTTAGTCGCGGGGGCCAAAAACATT.

This clone was observed many times. Coverage ceases 3 residues before the CDR3 finishes, and the germline J gene fills in the end. V and J are TRBV20-1 and TRBJ2-2, with TRBD1 matching 7 bases. Germline V lookup: CDR1 DFQATT, CDR2 SNEGSKA (reference sequence). The CDR3 consists of 16 residues. V lost 5 bases, J lost 1 base, and 10 bases stayed unmatched. The DNA read from the CDR3 is TGCAGTGCTCTCGCAACAGGGGTGGGGAACACCGGGGAG. As protein: CSALATGVGNTGE. The whole CDR3 reads CSALATGVGNTGELFF.

In its sample, this clone was seen many times. The CDR3 goes on 3 residues after the read ends, and that part is filled in from the germline J gene. V and J are TRBV19 and TRBJ1-5, with D unresolved. Trimming left V 2 bases short and J 0 bases short, with 14 bases between. The CDR3 covers 17 residues. CDR1 LNHDA and CDR2 SQIVND come from the germline V gene (reference sequence). The CDR3 here is CASSILASSHSNQPQHF. CDR3 DNA, as far as it was read: TGTGCCAGTAGTATACTAGCTAGCAGCCATAGCAATCAGCCC.

A few counts support this clone. Read sequence stops 3 residues before the CDR3 end, and the germline J gene provides the missing end. The gene calls are TRBV5-1 and TRBJ2-7, with D maybe TRBD1 (7 bases). Germline CDR1 and CDR2: SGHRS and YFSETQ. The CDR3 contains 13 residues. V dropped 4 bases and J dropped 5 bases, with 13 bases sitting between them. The DNA read from the CDR3 is TGCGCCAGCAGCGGAGGGGGCTCGCACGAG. This gives the protein CASSGGGSHE. The complete CDR3 reads CASSGGGSHEQYF.

This clone appeared many times. The read ends 3 residues shy of where the CDR3 ends; the end is completed using the germline J gene. The identical CDR3 is also encoded by other nucleotide sequences in the sample. The chain has TRBV20-1 and TRBJ1-2; tentatively, D is TRBD1 (5 bases). The CDR3 consists of 13 residues. CDR1 is DFQATT and CDR2 is SNEGSKA in the germline V gene (reference sequence). The sequenced CDR3 bases are TGCAGTGCTATGTCGTCGGGGGGTCGAGGC. Protein sequence: CSAMSSGGRG. From start to end, the CDR3 is CSAMSSGGRGYTF.

This clone has at least ten counts. The read is 3 residues too short to cover the CDR3 end, so that end is filled in from the germline J gene. The chain employs TRBV12-3 or TRBV12-4 and TRBJ2-5; 7 nucleotides agree with TRBD2. The ends lost 4 bases at V and 0 bases at J; junction bases unmatched: 5. The CDR3 length is 15 residues. CDR3 region: CASSSGLDYQETQYF. Partial CDR3 DNA: TGTGCCAGCAGTTCCGGACTAGACTACCAAGAGACC.

This clone was recorded many times. Read sequence stops 3 residues before the CDR3 end, and the germline J gene provides the missing end. The chain uses TRBV20-1 and TRBJ1-2; possible D gene TRBD1, 6 bases. The CDR3 has 14 residues. Germline V lookup: CDR1 DFQATT, CDR2 SNEGSKA (reference sequence). The V end lost 3 bases, the J end lost 4 bases, and 15 bases lay between the germline ends. CDR3 DNA (partial): TGCAGTGCTAGGGGGGCAGGGAATCTCTATGGC. This sequence encodes CSARGAGNLYG. The complete CDR3 sequence is CSARGAGNLYGYTF.

Many counts were recorded for this clone. The observed sequence ends 3 residues before the CDR3 terminus, with the missing tail filled in from the germline J gene. The chain carries TRBV30 and TRBJ1-5, with 7 bases identical to TRBD1. The V and J ends lost 1 base and 5 bases, in that order; junction bases with no gene match: 2. CDR3 size: 13 residues. The germline gives CDR1 GTSNPN, CDR2 SVGIG (reference sequence). CDR3 bases read: TGTGCCTGGAGTGGACAGGGTGATCAGCCC. Protein sequence: CAWSGQGDQP. The whole CDR3 is CAWSGQGDQPQHF.

This clone came up many times. The read ends 3 residues early relative to the CDR3; the germline J gene fills the gap. V gene TRBV7-9 combines with J gene TRBJ1-2, with a tentative D call TRBD1 (5 bases). CDR3 length equals 13 residues. Germline CDR1 reads SEHNR; CDR2 reads FQNEAQ (reference sequence). Trimming took off 2 bases at V and 4 bases at J, with 8 bases between the two ends. The sequenced CDR3 bases are TGTGCCAGCAGCTTACCTACAGGCTATGGC. Amino acid sequence: CASSLPTGYG. In full, the CDR3 reads CASSLPTGYGYTF.

With regard to this clone: The CDR3 end lies 3 residues beyond the end of the read and is filled in from the germline J gene. This rearrangement joins TRBV19 to TRBJ2-1; D uncertain. The CDR3 totals 14 residues. Trimming cost V 3 bases and J 2 bases, with 8 bases left between them. Germline CDR1 is LNHDA and CDR2 is SQIVND (reference sequence). The DNA read from the CDR3 is TGTGCCAGTAGTATCGGGTGGGCCTACAATGAG. It encodes CASSIGWAYNE. The full CDR3 reads CASSIGWAYNEQFF.

This clone was found a few times. The read terminates 3 residues ahead of where the CDR3 ends, so the germline J gene completes it. J is TRBJ2-1 and V is TRBV10-2, with 8 bases that match TRBD1. Germline V gives CDR1 WSHSY, CDR2 SAAADI. V was pared by 0 bases and J by 9 bases, with 7 bases of the junction left unmatched. The CDR3 extends over 15 amino acids. The part of the CDR3 DNA that was read is TGCGCCAGCAGTGAGTCTCAGGGGGCAAGCGGTGAG. Amino acids: CASSESQGASGE. The entire CDR3 reads CASSESQGASGEQFF.

The sample holds many counts of this clone. Sequencing ends 3 residues short of the CDR3 end; the germline J gene provides the rest. The gene calls are TRBV30 and TRBJ1-4; TRBD1 might be the D (5 bases). V shed 2 bases and J shed 7 bases, with 11 bases lying between them. The CDR3 spans 13 residues. CDR1 is GTSNPN and CDR2 is SVGIG in the germline V gene (reference sequence). CDR3 sequence: CAWSLGVGEKLFF. Partial CDR3 DNA: TGTGCCTGGAGTCTAGGGGTGGGTGAAAAA. The full variable domain, completed using reference TRBV30 and TRBJ1-4, is SQTIHQWPATLVQPVGSPLSLECTVEGTSNPNLYWYRQAAGRGLQLLFYSVGIGQISSEVPQNLSASRPQDRQFILSSKKLLLSDSGFYLCAWSLGVGEKLFFGSGTQLSVL.

The table lists this clone with many counts. The CDR3 here is CSGQSNSNQPQHF. Partial CDR3 DNA: TGCAGTGGACAGTCTAATAGCAATCAGCCC. The chain carries TRBV20-1 and TRBJ1-5, with D perhaps matching TRBD1 (5 bases). The read finishes 3 residues shy of the CDR3 end, and the germline J gene is used to complete it. V was cut by 7 bases and J by 0 bases, with 10 bases left in between. Germline CDR1 is DFQATT and CDR2 is SNEGSKA (reference sequence). The CDR3 loop spans 13 amino acids.

The table lists this clone with a few counts. A far more abundant clone sits one base away, making this likely a read error. The read halts 3 residues ahead of the CDR3 end, with the missing end drawn from the germline J gene. The V gene is TRBV30, the J gene TRBJ1-5; unclear D gene. Trimming shortened V by 1 base and J by 3 bases, and 7 bases separated the two germline ends. Germline loops: CDR1 GTSNPN, CDR2 SVGIG (reference sequence). The CDR3 has 13 residues. Here the CDR3 reads CAWSGGSNQPQHF. The sequenced part of the CDR3 DNA is TGTGCCTGGAGTGGCGGGTCCAATCAGCCC.

This clone was counted at least ten times. Read sequence stops 3 residues before the CDR3 end, and the germline J gene provides the missing end. V usage is TRBV20-1 and J usage is TRBJ2-3, with 9 bases that match TRBD2. Per the germline V gene, CDR1 is DFQATT and CDR2 is SNEGSKA (reference sequence). The V segment lost 7 bases and the J segment 2 bases; nucleotides outside the gene matches: 7. There are 14 residues in the CDR3. The sequenced part of the CDR3 DNA is TGCAGTGTTGGGCGGGGGGGCCCCACAGATACG. Encoded protein: CSVGRGGPTDT. The whole CDR3 sequence reads CSVGRGGPTDTQYF.

This clone was seen at least ten times. The read halts 3 residues ahead of the CDR3 end, with the missing end drawn from the germline J gene. The J gene is TRBJ2-3, the V gene TRBV13; TRBD2 agrees at 8 bases. J was trimmed by 0 bases and V by 3 bases; bases with no gene match: 11. Germline V gene lookup returns CDR1 PRHDT and CDR2 FYEKMQ (reference sequence). This CDR3 contains 18 residues. Incomplete CDR3 DNA: TGTGCCAGCAGCTTCCCCAGCGGGGGACCGTCTAGCACAGATACG. It is translated as CASSFPSGGPSSTDT. The full-length CDR3 reads as CASSFPSGGPSSTDTQYF.

This clone was recorded at least ten times. The read terminates 3 residues before the CDR3 end, so the remaining end is supplied by the germline J gene. Other nucleotide sequences from this sample produce the same CDR3. This rearrangement joins TRBV5-1 to TRBJ2-7, with 7 nucleotides matching TRBD1. V was clipped by 0 bases and J by 5 bases; unmatched bases: 5. Germline loops: CDR1 SGHRS, CDR2 YFSETQ. CDR3 size: 14 residues. The DNA read from the CDR3 is TGCGCCAGCAGCTTGGGACAGGGTGCGAACGAG. This gives the protein CASSLGQGANE. The complete CDR3 reads CASSLGQGANEQYF.